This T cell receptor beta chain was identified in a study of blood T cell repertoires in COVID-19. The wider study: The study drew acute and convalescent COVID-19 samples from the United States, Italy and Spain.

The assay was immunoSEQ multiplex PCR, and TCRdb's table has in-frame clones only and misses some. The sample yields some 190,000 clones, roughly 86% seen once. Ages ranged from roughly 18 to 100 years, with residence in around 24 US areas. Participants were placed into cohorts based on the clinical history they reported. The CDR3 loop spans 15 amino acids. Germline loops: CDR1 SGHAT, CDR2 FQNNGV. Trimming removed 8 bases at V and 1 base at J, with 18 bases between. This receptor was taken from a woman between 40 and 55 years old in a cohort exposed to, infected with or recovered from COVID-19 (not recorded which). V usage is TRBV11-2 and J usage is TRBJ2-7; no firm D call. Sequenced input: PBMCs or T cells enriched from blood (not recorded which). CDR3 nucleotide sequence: TGTGCCAGCCGCGACTGGCAAATAGATTCCTACGAGCAGTACTTC. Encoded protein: CASRDWQIDSYEQYF.